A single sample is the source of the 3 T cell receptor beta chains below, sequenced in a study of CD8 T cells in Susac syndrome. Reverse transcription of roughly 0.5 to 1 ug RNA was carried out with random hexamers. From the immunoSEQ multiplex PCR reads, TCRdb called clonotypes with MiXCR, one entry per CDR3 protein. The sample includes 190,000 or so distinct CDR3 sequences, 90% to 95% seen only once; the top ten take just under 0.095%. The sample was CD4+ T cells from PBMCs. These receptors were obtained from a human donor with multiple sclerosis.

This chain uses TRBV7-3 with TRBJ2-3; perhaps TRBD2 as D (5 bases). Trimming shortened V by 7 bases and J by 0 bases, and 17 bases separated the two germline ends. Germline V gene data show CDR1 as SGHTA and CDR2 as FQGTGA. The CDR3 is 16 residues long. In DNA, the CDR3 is TGTGCCAGCATAACCGGCCTAGCAGATAGCACAGATACGCAGTATTTT. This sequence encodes CASITGLADSTDTQYF.

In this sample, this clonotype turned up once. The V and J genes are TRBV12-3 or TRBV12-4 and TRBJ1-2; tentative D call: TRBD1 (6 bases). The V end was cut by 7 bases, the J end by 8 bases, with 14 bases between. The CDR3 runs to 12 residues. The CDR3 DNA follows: TGTGCCAGCAACACTCCGGGGGCAGGCTACACCTTC. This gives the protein CASNTPGAGYTF.

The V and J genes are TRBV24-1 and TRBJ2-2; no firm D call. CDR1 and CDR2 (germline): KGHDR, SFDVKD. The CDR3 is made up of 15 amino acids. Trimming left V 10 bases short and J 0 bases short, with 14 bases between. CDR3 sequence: CATSPDFANTGELFF. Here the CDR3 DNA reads TGTGCCACAAGTCCGGATTTCGCGAACACCGGGGAGCTGTTTTTT.